Below, 15 T cell receptor beta chains from the same sample are listed, as sequenced in a study of blood T cells in healthy people across ages (dated by TCRdb to between 2014 and 2016). The method behind the library was 5' RACE. Sequenced on an Illumina HiSeq 2500. A second PCR of about 6 to 11 cycles was performed with a sample-barcoded 5' primer and a J-beta primer mix. Using fastp trimming at Q25 and MiXCR clonotype assembly, TCRdb reanalyzed the public sequencing data and kept in-frame beta chains. Rows with a matching CDR3 protein are joined into one entry that keeps the most common DNA and genes. In all, the sample holds roughly 730,000 distinct CDR3 sequences, and around 50% of those were seen once. The ten largest clones represent more than 25% of the sample. Sequencing was carried out using blood. The source is a man in his forties in good health.

This clonotype came up once. The rearrangement links TRBV27 to TRBJ1-4; 7 bases fit TRBD1. This CDR3 comprises 14 residues. V gave up 7 bases and J gave up 6 bases; unmatched junction bases: 8. CDR1 and CDR2 from the germline V gene are MNHEY and SMNVEV (reference sequence). The CDR3 protein is CASKARQGHEKLFF. The CDR3 bases are TGTGCCAGCAAGGCTCGACAGGGACATGAAAAACTGTTTTTT.

As DNA, the CDR3 is TGTGCCAGCAGCATGGGAGGGGTACGCAATCAGCCCCAGCATTTT. This gives the protein CASSMGGVRNQPQHF. The rearrangement links TRBV28 to TRBJ1-5; tentatively, D is TRBD1 (5 bases). Trimming cost V 6 bases and J 2 bases, with 14 bases left between them. CDR3 length: 15 residues. Per the germline V gene, CDR1 is MDHEN and CDR2 is SYDVKM.

The V call is TRBV20-1, the J call TRBJ1-4; possibly TRBD1 for D (6 bases). The CDR3 has 15 amino acids. The V gene's germline CDR1 is DFQATT and CDR2 SNEGSKA (reference sequence). The V end lost 4 bases, the J end lost 0 bases, and 12 bases lay between the germline ends. In nucleotides, the CDR3 is TGCAGTGCTAACCGGGACATTGCAACTAATGAAAAACTGTTTTTT. This gives the protein CSANRDIATNEKLFF.

The chain couples TRBV4-2 to TRBJ2-1; the D gene is possibly TRBD1 (6 bases). Germline CDR1 reads LGHNA; CDR2 reads YNFKEQ. The length of the CDR3 is 17 residues. V lost 3 bases and J lost 8, with 23 bases in between. CDR3 region: CASSQGLGTSGGDEQFF. The CDR3 DNA reads TGTGCCAGCAGCCAGGGCCTCGGGACATCCGGAGGCGATGAGCAGTTCTTC.

The genes are TRBV12-3 or TRBV12-4 and TRBJ2-6; D is ambiguous. The V and J ends lost 3 bases and 0 bases respectively, with 9 bases between them. This CDR3 spans 16 amino acids. The CDR3 spells CASSFVRSSGANVLTF. CDR3 bases: TGTGCCAGCAGTTTTGTCCGCAGCTCTGGGGCCAACGTCCTGACTTTC.

The chain links TRBV4-1 to TRBJ2-7; D could derive from TRBD1 or TRBD2 (6 bases each). The CDR3 sequence is 13 residues long. Germline lookup yields CDR1 MGHRA and CDR2 YSYEKL. Trimming shortened V by 0 bases and J by 7 bases, and 10 bases separated the two germline ends. The CDR3 reads CASSQERGREQYF. CDR3 DNA sequence: TGCGCCAGCAGCCAAGAGAGGGGGAGGGAGCAGTACTTC.

This clonotype was picked up one time. The chain carries TRBV6-5 and TRBJ2-7, with 12 positions matching TRBD2. The germline gives CDR1 MNHEY, CDR2 SVGAGI. There are 15 residues in the CDR3. V shed 6 bases and J 3 bases; nucleotides not matched to a gene: 6. The chain's CDR3 is CASRASGRARYEQYF. Written as DNA, the CDR3 is TGTGCCAGCAGGGCTAGCGGGAGGGCCCGCTACGAGCAGTACTTC.

The CDR3 sequence is CASSLEGTGSDTQYF. CDR3 DNA sequence: TGTGCCAGCAGCTTAGAAGGGACAGGGTCCGATACGCAGTATTTT. The J gene is TRBJ2-3, the V gene TRBV7-8, with 9 bases identical to TRBD1. The CDR3 loop spans 15 amino acids. The germline V gene encodes CDR1 SGHVS and CDR2 FQNEAQ. V gave up 1 base and J gave up 6 bases; unmatched junction bases: 5.

On this clonotype itself: The DNA is left out, because the CDR3 cannot be placed on it with certainty; the CDR3 is given as TCRdb lists it. The chain combines TRBV29-1 with TRBJ1-2; the listed D gene, TRBD1, was not tested against the DNA. The CDR3 is 13 amino acids long, termini counted. The V gene's germline CDR1 is SQVTM and CDR2 ANQGSEA. This CDR3 reads CSDREGANYGCTF.

The chain carries TRBV9 and TRBJ1-2, with 10 bases lining up with TRBD1. Germline CDR1 is SGDLS and CDR2 is YYNGEE. V lost 4 bases to trimming and J lost 2 bases; unmatched junction nucleotides: 5. This CDR3 is 15 amino acids long. In DNA, the CDR3 is TGTGCCAGCAGCTTAGAGACAGGGGGCAACTATGGCTACACCTTC. Its protein is CASSLETGGNYGYTF.

This clonotype occurred a few times. This sequence joins TRBV5-1 and TRBJ2-5; possibly TRBD2 for D (6 bases). Germline loops: CDR1 SGHRS, CDR2 YFSETQ. V was pared by 0 bases and J by 0 bases, with 9 bases between. CDR3 length equals 15 residues. The CDR3 loop is CASSLAGDYQETQYF. For the CDR3, the DNA is TGCGCCAGCAGCTTGGCGGGGGACTACCAAGAGACCCAGTACTTC.

The chain couples TRBV9 to TRBJ2-5; 9 bases match TRBD1. V gave up 3 bases and J gave up 9 bases; unmatched junction bases: 6. The germline V gene has CDR1 SGDLS and CDR2 YYNGEE. This CDR3 comprises 13 residues. The CDR3 is CASSETGGRAQYF. The CDR3 coding sequence is TGTGCCAGCAGCGAGACAGGGGGGAGAGCCCAGTACTTC. The whole variable domain, filled in from reference TRBV9 and TRBJ2-5, reads DSGVTQTPKHLITATGQRVTLRCSPRSGDLSVYWYQQSLDQGLQFLIQYYNGEERAKGNILERFSAQQFPDLHSELNLSSLELGDSALYFCASSETGGRAQYFGPGTRLLVL.

The chain joins TRBV20-1 to TRBJ2-5; 8 bases line up with TRBD1. The CDR3 has 14 amino acids. In germline, CDR1 is DFQATT, CDR2 SNEGSKA (reference sequence). V lost 6 bases and J lost 5; bases outside the gene matches: 11. CDR3 DNA: TGCAGTGCAACAGGACAGGGCAGGTCGGAGACCCAGTACTTC. Amino acid sequence: CSATGQGRSETQYF.

Note on this clonotype: The germline gene is not matched at one end of the junction; a read error may be the cause. The gene calls are TRBV20-1 and TRBJ2-1; 12 positions match TRBD2. Germline CDR1 DFQATT, CDR2 SNEGSKA (reference sequence). The CDR3 runs 15 residues. CDR3 protein: CSARGVTSGGNEQSF. The DNA of the CDR3 is TGCAGTGCTAGAGGGGTGACTAGCGGGGGAAATGAGCAGTCCTTC.

The CDR3 nucleotides read TGCGCCAGCAGCTTGGTTATCGGGAGTCGCGACAATGAGCAGTTCTTC. It codes for CASSLVIGSRDNEQFF. This sequence joins TRBV5-1 and TRBJ2-1; possibly TRBD2 for D (6 bases). V was cut by 0 bases and J by 5 bases, with 15 bases left in between. Per germline, CDR1 SGHRS and CDR2 YFSETQ. The CDR3 covers 16 residues.